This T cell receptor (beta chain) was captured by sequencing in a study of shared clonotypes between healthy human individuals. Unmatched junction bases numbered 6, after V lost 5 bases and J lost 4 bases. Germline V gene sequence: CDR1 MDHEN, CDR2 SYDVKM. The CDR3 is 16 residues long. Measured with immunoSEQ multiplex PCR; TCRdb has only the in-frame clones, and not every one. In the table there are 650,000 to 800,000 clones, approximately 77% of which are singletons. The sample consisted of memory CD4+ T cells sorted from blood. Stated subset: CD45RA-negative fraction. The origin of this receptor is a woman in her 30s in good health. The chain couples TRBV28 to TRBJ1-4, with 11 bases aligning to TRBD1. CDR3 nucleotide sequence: TGTGCCAGCAGTCCCTGGACAGGGGGCCATAATGAAAAACTGTTTTTT. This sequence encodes CASSPWTGGHNEKLFF.